A single sample is the source of the 9 T cell receptor beta chains below, sequenced in a study of T cells expressing NK-cell markers. TCRdb processed the 5' RACE reads again and assigns one entry to each CDR3 protein, with no DNA. The sample table sets out some 140,000 distinct CDR3 sequences. Sequences were obtained from blood T cells: a sorted CD56 or NKG2C T cell subset, CD4+ or CD8+ T cells, or bulk PBMC T cells (not recorded which). All receptors come from a woman aged 45-65 years in good health.

V is TRBV27 and J is TRBJ2-1; TCRdb returns TRBD2, unconfirmable since there is no DNA. There are 20 residues in the CDR3. The germline V gene encodes CDR1 MNHEY and CDR2 SMNVEV (reference sequence). The CDR3 region is CASSFGLTGLAPSGYNEQFF.

The chain carries TRBV29-1 and TRBJ2-1; TCRdb's D gene call, TRBD1, goes unchecked for lack of DNA. Germline V gene sequence: CDR1 SQVTM, CDR2 ANQGSEA. The CDR3 runs 14 residues. CDR3 protein: CSVAGETGRNEQFF.

The rearrangement uses TRBV7-8 and TRBJ2-1. Germline V gives CDR1 SGHVS, CDR2 FQNEAQ. The CDR3 has 16 amino acids. CDR3 residues: CASSSNDRGSYNEQFF.

The rearrangement uses TRBV9 and TRBJ1-1. Germline values: CDR1 SGDLS, CDR2 YYNGEE. This CDR3 spans 13 amino acids. The chain's CDR3 is CASSNYPDTEAFF.

This rearrangement joins TRBV28 to TRBJ2-1. Germline V gives CDR1 MDHEN, CDR2 SYDVKM. This CDR3 has 15 amino acids. CDR3 sequence reads: CASSFLSDPNNEQFF.

The chain uses TRBV6-5 and TRBJ1-2; TCRdb lists TRBD1, though no DNA is available to test this call. CDR1 and CDR2 from the germline V gene are MNHEY and SVGAGI. The CDR3 spans 14 residues. CDR3 sequence: CASSTDRPNYGYTF.

The V call is TRBV24-1, the J call TRBJ2-3; TCRdb indicates TRBD1, and absent DNA this call remains unverified. CDR1 is KGHDR and CDR2 is SFDVKD in the germline V gene. This CDR3 has 16 residues. CDR3 in amino acids: CATSDTDRAPTDTQYF.

The chain is built from TRBV6-4 and TRBJ2-1. The germline gives CDR1 MRHNA, CDR2 SNTAGT. The CDR3 consists of 15 residues. CDR3: CASSDVESPYNEQFF.

The chain recombines TRBV5-1 with TRBJ2-1; TCRdb indicates TRBD2, and absent DNA this call remains unverified. This CDR3 contains 15 residues. Germline V CDR1 and CDR2: SGHRS, YFSETQ. The chain's CDR3 is CASSLEGTNYNEQFF.